The 29 T cell receptor beta chains listed next were all sequenced from one sample in a study of control samples from healthy donors and cancer patients. Measured with immunoSEQ multiplex PCR; TCRdb has only the in-frame clones, and not every one. The sample carries under 450,000 clones, approximately 90% recorded once. Sequencing was done on a sample of PBMCs. The source of these receptors is a man aged 35 to 55 with head and neck cancer.

In the case of this clone: A far larger clone is off by one base, so a read error is likely. V is TRBV2 and J is TRBJ2-2, with D perhaps assigned TRBD1 or TRBD2 (5 bases each). The germline gives CDR1 SNHLY, CDR2 FYNNEI. This CDR3 comprises 13 residues. Trimming shortened V by 3 bases and J by 3 bases, and 5 bases separated the two germline ends. Here the CDR3 DNA reads TGTGCCAGCAGTGAGGGGGACACCGGGGAGCTGTTTTTT. It yields the protein CASSEGDTGELFF.

V gene TRBV20-1 combines with J gene TRBJ2-7; 14 bases fit TRBD2. This CDR3 spans 17 amino acids. V trimming: 3 bases; J trimming: 3 bases; junction bases outside the gene matches: 10. Germline loops: CDR1 DFQATT, CDR2 SNEGSKA (reference sequence). Here the CDR3 reads CSASGTGTSGSLYEQYF. Written as DNA, the CDR3 is TGCAGTGCTAGTGGAACCGGGACTAGCGGGAGTCTCTACGAGCAGTACTTC.

The chain joins TRBV12-3 or TRBV12-4 to TRBJ2-7; D remains unclear. V lost 3 bases, J lost 6 bases, and 9 bases lay in between. The CDR3 loop spans 12 amino acids. This CDR3 reads CASSFNHIEQYF. Written as DNA, the CDR3 is TGTGCCAGCAGTTTTAACCACATCGAGCAGTACTTC.

This chain connects TRBV29-1 to TRBJ2-1; TRBD2 aligns across 12 bases. Germline V gene lookup returns CDR1 SQVTM and CDR2 ANQGSEA. This CDR3 is built from 19 residues. J lost 3 bases, V lost 6 bases, and 18 bases had no gene match. CDR3 DNA: TGCAGCGTCCGAGGAGGGACTAGCGGGCACCGGAGGGGCTACAATGAGCAGTTCTTC. Amino acid sequence: CSVRGGTSGHRRGYNEQFF.

The rearrangement links TRBV29-1 to TRBJ1-1; D is unresolved. The CDR3 is 13 amino acids. Germline CDR1 and CDR2: SQVTM and ANQGSEA. V lost 1 base to trimming and J lost 1 base, with 7 bases between them. This CDR3 reads CSVEAPSNTEAFF. The DNA for the CDR3 is TGCAGCGTTGAAGCTCCCTCGAACACTGAAGCTTTCTTT.

This clone was seen a handful of times. The chain has TRBV19 and TRBJ2-4, with D maybe TRBD1 (7 bases). The CDR3 sequence is 18 residues long. Trimming took 3 bases from V and 0 from J, leaving 18 bases between them. Germline V gene data show CDR1 as LNHDA and CDR2 as SQIVND (reference sequence). The CDR3 DNA sequence: TGTGCCAGTAGTATCGAACCCCGACAGGGACTAGCCAAAAACATTCAGTACTTC. It encodes CASSIEPRQGLAKNIQYF.

The V and J genes are TRBV30 and TRBJ1-4; no clear D. This CDR3 contains 16 residues. The V and J ends lost 4 bases and 0 bases respectively, with 15 bases between them. The V gene's germline CDR1 is GTSNPN and CDR2 SVGIG (reference sequence). This chain's CDR3 is CAWNFFGRATNEKLFF. The CDR3 coding sequence is TGTGCCTGGAATTTTTTCGGACGGGCAACTAATGAAAAACTGTTTTTT. Combining the CDR3 with reference TRBV30 and TRBJ1-4 gives the whole variable domain SQTIHQWPATLVQPVGSPLSLECTVEGTSNPNLYWYRQAAGRGLQLLFYSVGIGQISSEVPQNLSASRPQDRQFILSSKKLLLSDSGFYLCAWNFFGRATNEKLFFGSGTQLSVL.

The J gene is TRBJ2-7, the V gene TRBV27, with TRBD1 matching 12 bases. Losses at the gene ends were 2 bases for V and 5 bases for J; bases not matched to a gene: 4. The CDR3 sequence is 15 residues long. Germline CDR1 is MNHEY and CDR2 is SMNVEV (reference sequence). CDR3 nucleotide sequence: TGTGCCAGCAGTTTAACCGGGACAGGGGGCAACGAGCAGTACTTC. Protein sequence: CASSLTGTGGNEQYF.

The chain has TRBV5-6 and TRBJ1-1; D uncertain. The length of the CDR3 is 13 residues. Deletions cut 5 bases from V and 4 bases from J, with 12 bases between. Germline values: CDR1 SGHDT, CDR2 YYEEEE. Here the CDR3 DNA reads TGTGCCAGCAGTCGGATGTGGGGCACTGAAGCTTTCTTT. As protein: CASSRMWGTEAFF.

The chain joins TRBV28 to TRBJ1-3; D unresolved. V dropped 8 bases and J dropped 0 bases, with 11 bases sitting between them. Germline V lookup: CDR1 MDHEN, CDR2 SYDVKM. The CDR3 length is 14 residues. The CDR3 bases are TGTGCCAGCGGCCCTTTAATCTCTGGAAACACCATATATTTT. Protein: CASGPLISGNTIYF.

V gene TRBV9 combines with J gene TRBJ1-1; D not resolved. The CDR3 covers 14 residues. V gave up 0 bases and J gave up 3 bases, with 9 bases separating them. Germline assignment: CDR1 SGDLS and CDR2 YYNGEE. The CDR3 DNA reads TGTGCCAGCAGCGTAGCTCACGGAGACACTGAAGCTTTCTTT. This codes for CASSVAHGDTEAFF. Filled out from reference TRBV9 and TRBJ1-1, the complete variable domain reads DSGVTQTPKHLITATGQRVTLRCSPRSGDLSVYWYQQSLDQGLQFLIQYYNGEERAKGNILERFSAQQFPDLHSELNLSSLELGDSALYFCASSVAHGDTEAFFGQGTRLTVV.

This chain connects TRBV30 to TRBJ2-1; 8 bases map to TRBD2. The CDR3 has 15 residues. V gave up 3 bases and J gave up 8 bases; unmatched junction bases: 12. The germline V gene encodes CDR1 GTSNPN and CDR2 SVGIG (reference sequence). In DNA, the CDR3 is TGTGCCTGGAGGAGCGGGAGCGGCCGAGGGGATGAGCAGTTCTTC. Translation: CAWRSGSGRGDEQFF.

The chain combines TRBV10-1 with TRBJ2-5, with a weak D call TRBD1 (6 bases). From germline, CDR1 is WNHNN and CDR2 SYGVQD (reference sequence). V was shortened by 0 bases and J by 1 base, with 12 bases between the two germline ends. This CDR3 is 16 amino acids long. The CDR3 region is CASSESGTSLQETQYF. CDR3 in DNA: TGCGCCAGCAGTGAGTCTGGGACATCCCTCCAAGAGACCCAGTACTTC.

V and J are TRBV6-2 or TRBV6-3 and TRBJ2-7; D remains ambiguous. The CDR3 runs 18 residues. Trimming took off 0 bases at V and 3 bases at J, with 21 bases between the two ends. Germline V gene lookup returns CDR1 MNHEY and CDR2 SVGEGT. This CDR3 reads CASSYSGGWPRLHYEQYF. CDR3 bases: TGTGCCAGCAGTTACTCGGGTGGATGGCCCCGGCTTCACTACGAGCAGTACTTC.

The chain combines TRBV5-1 with TRBJ2-7, with D uncertain. V lost 0 bases to trimming and J lost 2 bases, with 6 bases between them. CDR1 SGHRS and CDR2 YFSETQ come from the germline V gene. The CDR3 is 13 residues long. The chain's CDR3 is CASSLAFTYEQYF. The CDR3 nucleotides are TGCGCCAGCAGCTTGGCTTTTACCTACGAGCAGTACTTC.

The J gene is TRBJ2-3, the V gene TRBV29-1; the D gene is possibly TRBD1 (5 bases). Trimming took 4 bases from V and 3 from J, leaving 11 bases between them. The germline V gene has CDR1 SQVTM and CDR2 ANQGSEA. CDR3 size: 13 residues. The CDR3 nucleotides are TGCAGCGTTGTTGCAGGGTCAACAGATACGCAGTATTTT. Translation gives CSVVAGSTDTQYF.

The chain links TRBV30 to TRBJ1-3; D is unclear. Germline V CDR1 and CDR2: GTSNPN, SVGIG (reference sequence). The V and J ends lost 2 bases and 0 bases respectively, with 14 bases between them. CDR3 length: 16 residues. The CDR3 region is CAWSNQDANSGNTIYF. Written as DNA, the CDR3 is TGTGCCTGGAGTAATCAGGACGCTAACTCTGGAAACACCATATATTTT.

This clone was seen only once. The genes are TRBV6-2 or TRBV6-3 and TRBJ1-4, with 8 bases matching TRBD1. J lost 3 bases, V lost 5 bases, and 8 bases had no gene match. CDR3 length: 16 residues. CDR1 and CDR2 (germline): MNHEY, SVGEGT. The CDR3 nucleotides are TGTGCCAGCAGTACGGACAGGGCCAGGGCTAATGAAAAACTGTTTTTT. This encodes CASSTDRARANEKLFF.

This clone has a handful of counts. The V call is TRBV19, the J call TRBJ2-2; 7 nucleotides agree with TRBD1. Germline V gene sequence: CDR1 LNHDA, CDR2 SQIVND (reference sequence). J lost 6 bases, V lost 7 bases, and 8 bases had no gene match. There are 14 residues in the CDR3. Written as DNA, the CDR3 is TGTGCCAGTAAAGTCGGGACAGATTCCGGGGAGCTGTTTTTT. The encoded protein is CASKVGTDSGELFF.

The rearrangement joins TRBV5-1 to TRBJ2-7; TRBD2 aligns across 8 bases. The length of the CDR3 is 16 residues. CDR1 is SGHRS, CDR2 YFSETQ, per germline. V trimming: 2 bases; J trimming: 2 bases; junction bases outside the gene matches: 9. The CDR3 loop reads CASSFLTSGTTYEQYF. The CDR3 DNA reads as TGCGCCAGCAGCTTCCTTACTAGCGGTACGACCTACGAGCAGTACTTC.

V is TRBV6-5 and J is TRBJ1-1; a weak D match, TRBD1 (5 bases). The V and J ends lost 2 bases and 0 bases respectively, with 10 bases between them. The CDR3 extends over 15 amino acids. Germline V lookup: CDR1 MNHEY, CDR2 SVGAGI. As DNA, the CDR3 is TGTGCCAGCAGTTACCAGGGCGGGATGAACACTGAAGCTTTCTTT. Its protein product is CASSYQGGMNTEAFF.

This sequence joins TRBV4-1 and TRBJ2-3; 7 bases are a match to TRBD2. The CDR3 covers 17 residues. The V gene end was trimmed by 0 bases and the J gene end by 6 bases; junction bases not matched to a gene: 12. Germline V lookup: CDR1 MGHRA, CDR2 YSYEKL. In nucleotides, the CDR3 is TGCGCCAGCAGCCAAGATAGTCGGGCGGCGGGGGACGATACGCAGTATTTT. Its protein product is CASSQDSRAAGDDTQYF.

Regarding this clone: Additional DNA sequences in this sample encode the identical CDR3. The rearrangement uses TRBV7-9 and TRBJ2-7, with 10 bases that match TRBD2. CDR1 and CDR2 from the germline V gene are SEHNR and FQNEAQ (reference sequence). The CDR3 contains 14 residues. Unmatched junction bases numbered 5, after V lost 8 bases and J lost 1 base. CDR3 in amino acids: CASSLAGGSYEQYF. In DNA form, the CDR3 reads TGTGCCAGCTCTTTAGCGGGGGGTTCCTACGAGCAGTACTTC.

The chain joins TRBV30 to TRBJ1-1, with TRBD1 identical over 11 bases. V shed 7 bases, J shed 0 bases, and the junction held 13 bases outside the gene matches. The CDR3 runs to 17 residues. CDR1 and CDR2 (germline): GTSNPN, SVGIG (reference sequence). The CDR3 coding sequence is TGTGCCTTTTACCGGGACAGGGGGGACCTTATGAACACTGAAGCTTTCTTT. It is translated as CAFYRDRGDLMNTEAFF.

J is TRBJ2-1 and V is TRBV4-1, with 9 bases lining up with TRBD1. The CDR3 is 16 amino acids. In germline, CDR1 is MGHRA, CDR2 YSYEKL. V trimming: 0 bases; J trimming: 5 bases; junction bases outside the gene matches: 5. The CDR3 DNA is TGCGCCAGCAGCCAAGACGGGACAGGGAACGACAATGAGCAGTTCTTC. Amino acid sequence: CASSQDGTGNDNEQFF.

The chain uses TRBV6-5 and TRBJ1-6; 9 positions agree with TRBD1. CDR3 length: 15 amino acids. With 4 bases clipped from V and 12 bases from J, the junction kept 10 bases outside the gene matches. In germline, CDR1 is MNHEY, CDR2 SVGAGI. The CDR3 reads CASSSGTGWLGPLHF. CDR3 DNA sequence: TGTGCCAGCAGTTCCGGGACAGGGTGGTTGGGACCCCTCCACTTT.

This chain joins TRBV7-2 and TRBJ1-1; unclear D gene. V was pared by 1 base and J by 1 base, with 7 bases between. CDR1 is SGHTA and CDR2 is FQGNSA in the germline V gene. The CDR3 has 14 amino acids. This chain's CDR3 is CASSLEYANTEAFF. The CDR3, as DNA: TGTGCCAGCAGCTTAGAATACGCGAACACTGAAGCTTTCTTT.

This clone was seen only once. The gene calls are TRBV7-2 and TRBJ2-1, with no clear D. The CDR3 extends over 15 amino acids. The V gene's germline CDR1 is SGHTA and CDR2 FQGNSA. Trimming shortened V by 2 bases and J by 0 bases, and 8 bases separated the two germline ends. CDR3 in DNA: TGTGCCAGCAGCTTAAAGGGCTTCTCCTACAATGAGCAGTTCTTC. Translation: CASSLKGFSYNEQFF.

J is TRBJ2-1 and V is TRBV27; TRBD1 matches 7 bases. With V trimmed by 10 bases and J by 4 bases, 10 bases remained unmatched. CDR3 length: 14 amino acids. The germline V gene encodes CDR1 MNHEY and CDR2 SMNVEV (reference sequence). In DNA, the CDR3 is TGTGCCACCTTACAGACAGGGCGATACAATGAGCAGTTCTTC. Translated, it gives CATLQTGRYNEQFF.